The sequence of this TCR beta chain was determined in a study of T-cell reconstitution after alpha-beta-depleted transplantation in children. There are many counts of this clonotype. What it recognizes is unknown. Germline V gene sequence: CDR1 MDHEN, CDR2 SYDVKM. The V and J ends lost 2 bases and 1 base respectively, with 17 bases between them. There are 17 residues in the CDR3. Whole-study findings and limits: It was newly produced T cells that mostly accounted for T-cell counts and diversity one year after transplant. Diversity of TCRbeta at day 60 was high in some patients, arising from surviving recipient T cells and thymic progenitors.

Library preparation (for TCRbeta) was performed with unique molecular identifiers. One entry per CDR3 protein results from TCRdb running MiXCR on the PCR reads. Here the sample spans under 250,000 distinct CDR3 sequences, roughly a quarter being singletons. The sample here was PBMCs, mostly from graft donor cells, taken 360 days after TCRalphabeta/CD19-depleted stem cell transplant. This chain connects TRBV28 to TRBJ1-1; D is possibly TRBD1 (6 bases). The sequence came from a female patient aged 2-9 years who had a stem cell transplant for congenital amegakaryocytic thrombocytopenia, so the T cells may come from the graft donor. CDR3 loop: CASSLNLRAGENTEAFF. DNA of the CDR3: TGTGCCAGCAGTTTAAATCTACGGGCAGGGGAGAACACTGAAGCTTTCTTT.